Below are 10 T cell receptor beta chains sequenced from a single sample in a study of cytomegalovirus exposure and HLA in healthy donors. Here immunoSEQ multiplex PCR was the method, and the copy in TCRdb shows in-frame clones only, minus some. The repertoire holds about 74,000 clones, with roughly 94% as singletons. Sequenced input: PBMCs. These receptor sequences come from a woman between 18 and 29 years old in good health and CMV-seropositive.

The chain carries TRBV6-1 and TRBJ2-7; D gene ambiguous. The CDR3 extends over 14 amino acids. V shed 6 bases and J shed 0 bases, with 12 bases lying between them. Germline lookup yields CDR1 MNHNS and CDR2 SASEGT. For the CDR3, the DNA is TGTGCCAGCAGCCGAGACTGGCGCTCCTACGAGCAGTACTTC. Amino acids: CASSRDWRSYEQYF.

J is TRBJ1-2 and V is TRBV9; TRBD1 matches at 9 bases. The CDR3 is made up of 20 amino acids. CDR1 and CDR2 from the germline V gene are SGDLS and YYNGEE. V gave up 3 bases and J gave up 5 bases; unmatched junction bases: 23. DNA for the CDR3: TGTGCCAGCAGCGCGGAAACAGGGGGCTTGGAGTGGAAGTGGGATTATGGCTACACCTTC. Residues: CASSAETGGLEWKWDYGYTF.

The chain is built from TRBV7-9 and TRBJ2-1; D unresolved. Germline assignment: CDR1 SEHNR and CDR2 FQNEAQ (reference sequence). V lost 5 bases and J 5 bases, leaving 7 bases between the germline ends. The CDR3 covers 12 residues. This CDR3 is CASSDRDNEQFF. The CDR3 DNA sequence: TGTGCCAGCAGCGACCGGGACAATGAGCAGTTCTTC.

Note on this clone: Germline and junction disagree at one end, which may indicate a read error. V usage is TRBV6-5 and J usage is TRBJ1-2; maybe TRBD1 (6 bases). The CDR3 loop spans 12 amino acids. Germline CDR1 and CDR2: MNHEY and SVGAGI. The CDR3 coding sequence is TGTGCCAGCAGCATAACCGGGACATCTTTCAACTTC. Translating it yields CASSITGTSFNF.

The V gene is TRBV27, the J gene TRBJ2-7; 9 bases are a match to TRBD2. There are 16 residues in the CDR3. Germline CDR1 is MNHEY and CDR2 is SMNVEV (reference sequence). Unmatched junction bases numbered 10, after V lost 3 bases and J lost 4 bases. CDR3 coding DNA: TGTGCCAGCAGTTTTAGGGCTAGCGGGACCCCTTACGAGCAGTACTTC. It is translated as CASSFRASGTPYEQYF.

The rearrangement joins TRBV7-2 to TRBJ2-7, with 8 bases lining up with TRBD1. V trimming: 4 bases; J trimming: 7 bases; junction bases outside the gene matches: 6. Germline V gene data show CDR1 as SGHTA and CDR2 as FQGNSA. CDR3 length: 13 amino acids. This chain's CDR3 is CASSWIQGEEQYF. The CDR3 DNA sequence: TGTGCCAGCAGCTGGATACAGGGGGAAGAGCAGTACTTC.

The chain couples TRBV7-3 to TRBJ2-7; 10 bases map to TRBD2. CDR3 length equals 11 residues. The germline CDR1 and CDR2 sequences are SGHTA and FQGTGA. Here the CDR3 reads CHLAGVYEQYF. CDR3 DNA: TGTCATCTAGCGGGAGTGTACGAGCAGTACTTC.

V usage is TRBV19 and J usage is TRBJ2-5, with 10 bases aligning to TRBD2. Trimming took 3 bases from V and 1 from J; bases not matched to a gene: 2. The CDR3 is made up of 15 amino acids. Germline-derived CDR1 and CDR2 are LNHDA and SQIVND (reference sequence). The DNA for the CDR3 is TGTGCCAGTAGTATTCTAGCGGGGGTCCAAGAGACCCAGTACTTC. It codes for CASSILAGVQETQYF.

This rearrangement joins TRBV4-3 to TRBJ2-1; 8 bases match TRBD2. The CDR3 is 16 amino acids. The germline gives CDR1 LGHNA, CDR2 YSLEER. Trimming cost V 2 bases and J 2 bases; bases outside gene matches: 5. The CDR3 DNA follows: TGCGCCAGCAGCCAAATAGCGGGGAGAACCTACAATGAGCAGTTCTTC. Encoded protein: CASSQIAGRTYNEQFF.

Only a few counts were recorded for this clone. CDR3 region: CAWRAGAQDYSYNEQFF. The CDR3 coding sequence is TGTGCCTGGAGGGCGGGGGCTCAAGACTACTCCTACAATGAGCAGTTCTTC. The chain links TRBV30 to TRBJ2-1; maybe TRBD2 (7 bases). The CDR3 consists of 17 residues. V was shortened by 3 bases and J by 0 bases, with 18 bases between the two germline ends. Germline V CDR1 and CDR2: GTSNPN, SVGIG (reference sequence). Based on the CDR3 plus reference TRBV30 and TRBJ2-1, the full variable domain is SQTIHQWPATLVQPVGSPLSLECTVEGTSNPNLYWYRQAAGRGLQLLFYSVGIGQISSEVPQNLSASRPQDRQFILSSKKLLLSDSGFYLCAWRAGAQDYSYNEQFFGPGTRLTVL.